The 3 T cell receptor beta chains reported below all come from one sample, sequenced in a study of cytomegalovirus exposure and HLA in healthy donors. Vbeta (60) and Jbeta (13) primers were used in the PCR. Sequenced by immunoSEQ multiplex PCR; TCRdb stores in-frame clones only, minus some. Its listing shows around 100,000 clones. The source material was PBMCs. These TCRs come from a man aged 40-49 years in good health and CMV-seronegative.

The chain carries TRBV6-1 and TRBJ2-7; 8 positions agree with TRBD2. The CDR3 extends over 14 amino acids. V lost 3 bases to trimming and J lost 0 bases; unmatched junction nucleotides: 1. Germline-derived CDR1 and CDR2 are MNHNS and SASEGT. CDR3 DNA: TGTGCCAGCAGTGATAGCGGGGTCTCCTACGAGCAGTACTTC. Translation gives CASSDSGVSYEQYF.

This rearrangement joins TRBV27 to TRBJ1-2; TRBD1 aligns across 7 bases. CDR1 and CDR2 from the germline V gene are MNHEY and SMNVEV (reference sequence). V lost 6 bases to trimming and J lost 2 bases; unmatched junction nucleotides: 3. The CDR3 runs 13 residues. The CDR3 nucleotides are TGTGCCAGCAGCCCGGACAGGAACTATGGCTACACCTTC. It is translated as CASSPDRNYGYTF.

The chain is built from TRBV5-5 and TRBJ2-5; D perhaps matches TRBD2 (6 bases). The CDR3 length is 14 residues. The ends were cut back, 1 base at V and 4 bases at J, with 11 bases in the middle. The germline V gene encodes CDR1 SGHKS and CDR2 YYEKEE (reference sequence). DNA of the CDR3: TGTGCCAGCAGCTTGTTTCCGGGAGCAGAGACCCAGTACTTC. Encoded protein: CASSLFPGAETQYF. Drawing the rest from reference TRBV5-5 and TRBJ2-5, the complete variable domain is DAGVTQSPTHLIKTRGQQVTLRCSPISGHKSVSWYQQVLGQGPQFIFQYYEKEERGRGNFPDRFSARQFPNYSSELNVNALLLGDSALYLCASSLFPGAETQYFGPGTRLLVL.